Following are 28 T cell receptor beta chains from one sample sequenced in a study of T cell responses to AZD1222 COVID-19 vaccine. Measured with immunoSEQ multiplex PCR; TCRdb has only the in-frame clones, and not every one. This table holds about 28,000 clones, around 80% found once. Specimen: peripheral blood, collected on day 0 of AZD1222 vaccination. The receptors derive from an adult in good health.

The V and J genes are TRBV7-2 and TRBJ2-2; D is perhaps TRBD1 (5 bases). Germline V gene sequence: CDR1 SGHTA, CDR2 FQGNSA. The V end was cut by 6 bases, the J end by 4 bases, with 18 bases between. This CDR3 region has 16 residues. Written as DNA, the CDR3 is TGTGCCAGCAGTCTACTGAACCAGGGCATCACCGGGGAGCTGTTTTTT. This sequence encodes CASSLLNQGITGELFF.

The V call is TRBV18, the J call TRBJ1-1, with D possibly matching TRBD1 (6 bases). The CDR3 runs to 14 residues. Looked up from germline, CDR1 is KGHSH and CDR2 is LQKENI. The V and J ends lost 8 bases and 0 bases respectively, with 13 bases between them. The CDR3 protein is CASRKDRMNTEAFF. The CDR3 DNA is TGTGCCAGCCGTAAAGACAGGATGAACACTGAAGCTTTCTTT.

The chain links TRBV6-5 to TRBJ1-4, with 12 positions matching TRBD1. After removal of 6 bases from V and 8 bases from J, the junction contained 7 bases not matched to a gene. The CDR3 has 15 residues. Per germline, CDR1 MNHEY and CDR2 SVGAGI. In DNA, the CDR3 is TGTGCCAGCAGGGGACAGGGGGCCGTGGAGGAAAAACTGTTTTTT. This encodes CASRGQGAVEEKLFF.

This chain joins TRBV7-9 and TRBJ2-1, with 8 bases matching TRBD2. CDR1 is SEHNR and CDR2 is FQNEAQ in the germline V gene (reference sequence). After removal of 5 bases from V and 8 bases from J, the junction contained 5 bases not matched to a gene. CDR3 length: 13 residues. CDR3 nucleotide sequence: TGTGCCAGCAGCCAGACTAGCGAGCATGAGCAGTTCTTC. It is translated as CASSQTSEHEQFF.

The V call is TRBV4-2, the J call TRBJ1-6; no definite D call. The CDR3 is made up of 16 amino acids. Germline values: CDR1 LGHNA, CDR2 YNFKEQ. V lost 1 base and J 5 bases, leaving 12 bases between the germline ends. The DNA of the CDR3 is TGTGCCAGCAGCCAAGGGGTCAGGAGCGATAATTCACCCCTCCACTTT. Protein sequence: CASSQGVRSDNSPLHF.

This clone qualifies as medium-sized. This chain joins TRBV6-5 and TRBJ1-1; the D is unclear. CDR1 and CDR2 from the germline V gene are MNHEY and SVGAGI. With 4 bases removed from V and 1 base from J, the gap between germline ends came to 7 bases. The CDR3 totals 13 residues. The CDR3 region has the DNA TGTGCCAGCAGTTCAGGACGGAACACTGAAGCTTTCTTT. It yields the protein CASSSGRNTEAFF.

The V and J genes are TRBV5-4 and TRBJ2-1; D gene ambiguous. The V end lost 4 bases, the J end lost 10 bases, and 9 bases lay between the germline ends. This CDR3 spans 11 amino acids. Germline CDR1 is SGHNT and CDR2 is YYREEE (reference sequence). In nucleotides, the CDR3 is TGTGCCAGCAGCGTATTTGCGGAGCAGTTCTTC. This translates into CASSVFAEQFF.

The rearrangement uses TRBV5-4 and TRBJ2-7, with no clear D. Per the germline V gene, CDR1 is SGHNT and CDR2 is YYREEE (reference sequence). The CDR3 is 13 amino acids. V was clipped by 0 bases and J by 5 bases, with 9 bases between them. In DNA form, the CDR3 reads TGTGCCAGCAGCTTGGGGGGAATCGACGAGCAGTACTTC. Residues: CASSLGGIDEQYF.

This chain joins TRBV11-2 and TRBJ1-2; D not certain. Germline V gene data show CDR1 as SGHAT and CDR2 as FQNNGV. This CDR3 region has 15 residues. V was clipped by 5 bases and J by 2 bases, with 15 bases between them. CDR3: CASSTRLQRNYGYTF. The CDR3 DNA sequence: TGTGCCAGCAGCACCCGCCTACAGAGGAACTATGGCTACACCTTC.

V usage is TRBV7-9 and J usage is TRBJ1-1, with TRBD1 as a possible D gene (5 bases). Trimming took 5 bases from V and 1 from J, leaving 14 bases between them. This CDR3 is built from 15 residues. CDR1 and CDR2 from the germline V gene are SEHNR and FQNEAQ (reference sequence). CDR3 in DNA: TGTGCCAGCAGCGCACGGGACGGGAGGAACACTGAAGCTTTCTTT. It specifies CASSARDGRNTEAFF.

The CDR3 nucleotides are TGTGCCAGCAGCTTTGGGAGGCAAGAGACCCAGTACTTC. Its translation: CASSFGRQETQYF. The chain combines TRBV11-2 with TRBJ2-5; weak D call: TRBD2 (6 bases). This CDR3 has 13 amino acids. Germline CDR1 and CDR2: SGHAT and FQNNGV. V lost 3 bases to trimming and J lost 2 bases, with 7 bases between them.

This rearrangement joins TRBV6-5 to TRBJ2-5; 9 positions match TRBD2. In germline, CDR1 is MNHEY, CDR2 SVGAGI. The CDR3 has 15 amino acids. V shed 10 bases, J shed 5 bases, and the junction held 14 bases outside the gene matches. CDR3 amino acids: CATTTRGGAGETQYF. CDR3 nucleotide sequence: TGTGCCACCACGACCCGCGGGGGGGCCGGTGAGACCCAGTACTTC.

The V call is TRBV10-3, the J call TRBJ2-7; tentative D call: TRBD1 (6 bases). CDR1 ENHRY and CDR2 SYGVKD come from the germline V gene. The ends were cut back, 3 bases at V and 6 bases at J, with 12 bases in the middle. This CDR3 is built from 13 residues. The DNA for the CDR3 is TGTGCCATCAGTGATACCGGGACACTCGAGCAGTACGTC. This encodes CAISDTGTLEQYV.

The gene calls are TRBV5-1 and TRBJ1-2, with a tentative D call TRBD1 (6 bases). V lost 4 bases, J lost 5 bases, and 12 bases lay in between. In germline, CDR1 is SGHRS, CDR2 YFSETQ. This CDR3 has 13 amino acids. The CDR3 is CASSPGQTYGYTF. For the CDR3, the DNA is TGCGCCAGCAGCCCGGGACAAACTTATGGCTACACCTTC.

The chain uses TRBV3-1 (or the pseudogene TRBV3-2) and TRBJ2-1, with D unresolved. Germline loops: CDR1 LGHDT, CDR2 YNNKEL (reference sequence). V shed 2 bases and J shed 4 bases, with 3 bases lying between them. The CDR3 has 12 residues. This chain's CDR3 is CASSQIYNEQFF. CDR3 coding DNA: TGTGCCAGCAGCCAAATTTACAATGAGCAGTTCTTC.

The V call is TRBV6-5, the J call TRBJ1-3; D is ambiguous. Deletions cut 0 bases from V and 5 bases from J, with 8 bases between. CDR1 MNHEY and CDR2 SVGAGI come from the germline V gene. CDR3 length: 14 residues. As DNA, the CDR3 is TGTGCCAGCAGTTACTCAGGAATGAGAAACACCATATATTTT. Its translation: CASSYSGMRNTIYF.

This clone was counted a single time. The gene calls are TRBV18 and TRBJ1-2, with D maybe TRBD1 (5 bases). The germline V gene encodes CDR1 KGHSH and CDR2 LQKENI. There are 18 residues in the CDR3. V lost 3 bases and J 8 bases, leaving 28 bases between the germline ends. The CDR3: CASSPGSSRAAYRLGYTF. The CDR3 DNA reads TGTGCCAGCTCACCGGGGTCTAGCAGGGCGGCATATCGTTTAGGCTACACCTTC. Variable domain in full (rest from reference TRBV18 and TRBJ1-2): NAGVMQNPRHLVRRRGQEARLRCSPMKGHSHVYWYRQLPEEGLKFMVYLQKENIIDESGMPKERFSAEFPKEGPSILRIQQVVRGDSAAYFCASSPGSSRAAYRLGYTFGSGTRLTVV.

V is TRBV27 and J is TRBJ2-6; TRBD2 agrees at 14 bases. V lost 4 bases, J lost 0 bases, and 11 bases stayed unmatched. The CDR3 runs 21 residues. Germline CDR1 and CDR2: MNHEY and SMNVEV (reference sequence). The CDR3 spells CASSSRIRGLAGGSGANVLTF. CDR3 in DNA: TGTGCCAGCAGTTCACGCATCCGAGGACTAGCGGGGGGCTCTGGGGCCAACGTCCTGACTTTC. Full variable domain (outside the CDR3, taken from reference TRBV27 and TRBJ2-6): EAQVTQNPRYLITVTGKKLTVTCSQNMNHEYMSWYRQDPGLGLRQIYYSMNVEVTDKGDVPEGYKVSRKEKRNFPLILESPSPNQTSLYFCASSSRIRGLAGGSGANVLTFGAGSRLTVL.

This chain uses TRBV13 with TRBJ2-7; 9 bases are a match to TRBD1. The CDR3 extends over 16 amino acids. Germline CDR1 and CDR2: PRHDT and FYEKMQ (reference sequence). Trimming cost V 6 bases and J 0 bases; bases outside gene matches: 9. The CDR3 coding sequence is TGTGCCAGCAGTCCTGGGACAGGGATAAACTCCTACGAGCAGTACTTC. Translation: CASSPGTGINSYEQYF.

The chain has TRBV6-5 and TRBJ2-1, with D perhaps matching TRBD2 (5 bases). Germline assignment: CDR1 MNHEY and CDR2 SVGAGI. V was cut by 2 bases and J by 7 bases, with 15 bases left in between. This CDR3 is 15 amino acids long. CDR3 coding DNA: TGTGCCAGCAGTTACACTGGCGGGCCAACGAATGAGCAGTTCTTC. Translating gives CASSYTGGPTNEQFF.

The rearrangement joins TRBV7-8 to TRBJ1-6; the D gene is possibly TRBD1 (6 bases). The CDR3 contains 16 residues. V was trimmed by 5 bases and J by 5 bases, leaving 16 bases between them. Per germline, CDR1 SGHVS and CDR2 FQNEAQ. Written as DNA, the CDR3 is TGTGCCAGCAGCCGTCTGGGGGCGGATAATAATTCACCCCTCCACTTT. Translating gives CASSRLGADNNSPLHF.

The V call is TRBV7-2, the J call TRBJ1-2, with 10 nucleotides matching TRBD1. Germline values: CDR1 SGHTA, CDR2 FQGNSA. This CDR3 region has 14 residues. J was trimmed by 4 bases and V by 3 bases; bases with no gene match: 2. The CDR3 region has the DNA TGTGCCAGCAGCTTCCGGACAGGGGGCTATGGCTACACCTTC. Its protein product is CASSFRTGGYGYTF.

The gene calls are TRBV11-2 and TRBJ2-7; 7 nucleotides align to TRBD1. V lost 3 bases and J lost 1; bases outside the gene matches: 6. The CDR3 totals 15 residues. CDR1 and CDR2 from the germline V gene are SGHAT and FQNNGV. In DNA, the CDR3 is TGTGCCAGCAGCTTCCCACTCAGGGGGTCCTACGAGCAGTACTTC. It codes for CASSFPLRGSYEQYF.

The chain uses TRBV27 and TRBJ2-5; 9 bases are a match to TRBD1. In germline, CDR1 is MNHEY, CDR2 SMNVEV (reference sequence). V was pared by 6 bases and J by 6 bases, with 8 bases of the junction left unmatched. The CDR3 is 14 amino acids. CDR3 DNA: TGTGCCAGCAGCTCCCAGGGACAGGGAAAGACCCAGTACTTC. Protein product: CASSSQGQGKTQYF.

This chain connects TRBV4-2 to TRBJ2-1, with 11 bases identical to TRBD1. Losses at the gene ends were 0 bases for V and 8 bases for J; bases not matched to a gene: 3. Germline CDR1 and CDR2: LGHNA and YNFKEQ. The CDR3 runs to 15 residues. The CDR3 loop reads CASSQERTGGYEQFF. The CDR3 region has the DNA TGTGCCAGCAGCCAAGAAAGGACAGGGGGCTATGAGCAGTTCTTC.

The chain has TRBV19 and TRBJ2-5; D may be TRBD1 (6 bases). CDR3 length: 18 amino acids. CDR1 and CDR2 (germline): LNHDA, SQIVND (reference sequence). V was trimmed by 5 bases and J by 2 bases, leaving 24 bases between them. CDR3 loop: CASSPLGPGFGTQETQYF. CDR3 DNA: TGTGCCAGTAGTCCTCTAGGCCCGGGGTTCGGGACACAAGAGACCCAGTACTTC.

This clone was picked up a small number of times. J is TRBJ2-1 and V is TRBV9; TRBD2 matches 12 bases. CDR1 and CDR2 from the germline V gene are SGDLS and YYNGEE. CDR3 length: 17 amino acids. Unmatched junction bases numbered 9, after V lost 0 bases and J lost 8 bases. The CDR3 nucleotides are TGTGCCAGCAGCGTAGAGGCTAGCGGGAGGGTGGGGTATGAGCAGTTCTTC. Translated, it gives CASSVEASGRVGYEQFF. The full variable domain, completed using reference TRBV9 and TRBJ2-1, is DSGVTQTPKHLITATGQRVTLRCSPRSGDLSVYWYQQSLDQGLQFLIQYYNGEERAKGNILERFSAQQFPDLHSELNLSSLELGDSALYFCASSVEASGRVGYEQFFGPGTRLTVL.

This clone was observed once. CDR3 region: CASSTRTSGRDNEQFF. CDR3 DNA: TGTGCCAGCAGCACGCGGACTAGCGGGAGGGACAATGAGCAGTTCTTC. The rearrangement uses TRBV7-2 and TRBJ2-1; 15 bases fit TRBD2. Germline V gives CDR1 SGHTA, CDR2 FQGNSA. V was clipped by 5 bases and J by 5 bases; unmatched bases: 4. This CDR3 contains 16 residues.